The 9 T cell receptor beta chains listed next were all sequenced from one sample in a study of CD8+ T cells in alopecia areata. The treatment was: oral pan-JAK inhibitor, 5-10 mg twice daily. RNA extraction and reverse transcription yielded cDNA as sequencing template. Method: immunoSEQ multiplex PCR; TCRdb's copy keeps in-frame clones and lacks some. The data hold 150,000 or so clones, with about 85% observed a single time. This specimen was CD8+ T cells sorted from blood, taken at week 4, from a patient treated with tofacitinib. The receptor set was obtained from a human donor with alopecia areata.

This clone was recorded only once. The chain has TRBV4-2 and TRBJ2-1; D is unresolved. In germline, CDR1 is LGHNA, CDR2 YNFKEQ. V was trimmed by 1 base and J by 3 bases, leaving 4 bases between them. The CDR3 runs to 13 residues. In nucleotides, the CDR3 is TGTGCCAGCAGCCAAGTTAGCTACAATGAGCAGTTCTTC. It translates to CASSQVSYNEQFF.

This clone came up once. The J gene is TRBJ1-5, the V gene TRBV9, with D unresolved. The length of the CDR3 is 14 residues. Germline CDR1 SGDLS, CDR2 YYNGEE. V was pared by 2 bases and J by 0 bases, with 6 bases between. CDR3 protein: CASSVGSSNQPQHF. CDR3 DNA sequence: TGTGCCAGCAGCGTCGGGAGTAGCAATCAGCCCCAGCATTTT.

The chain combines TRBV7-9 with TRBJ2-1; perhaps TRBD2 as D (5 bases). The CDR3 has 14 residues. Germline V lookup: CDR1 SEHNR, CDR2 FQNEAQ (reference sequence). Trimming took 3 bases from V and 0 from J, leaving 6 bases between them. In DNA, the CDR3 is TGTGCCAGCAGCTTCGAGGGCTCCTACAATGAGCAGTTCTTC. Encoded protein: CASSFEGSYNEQFF.

The chain joins TRBV5-1 to TRBJ2-7; 8 bases are a match to TRBD1. After removal of 3 bases from V and 9 bases from J, the junction contained 5 bases not matched to a gene. Germline V gene lookup returns CDR1 SGHRS and CDR2 YFSETQ. The CDR3 contains 12 residues. Written as DNA, the CDR3 is TGCGCCAGCAGCTGGGGACAGGAGGCGCAGTACTTC. This codes for CASSWGQEAQYF.

The rearrangement joins TRBV6-1 to TRBJ1-1; D call uncertain. V lost 2 bases, J lost 4 bases, and 17 bases lay in between. The CDR3 is made up of 16 amino acids. Per the germline V gene, CDR1 is MNHNS and CDR2 is SASEGT. The CDR3 is CASSEHYTPSGTEAFF. CDR3 coding DNA: TGTGCCAGCAGTGAACATTACACCCCCAGCGGCACTGAAGCTTTCTTT.

Regarding this clone: Other DNA sequences in this sample translate to the same CDR3. The rearrangement joins TRBV4-1 to TRBJ2-7; 9 bases are a match to TRBD1. The CDR3 sequence is 15 residues long. The germline V gene has CDR1 MGHRA and CDR2 YSYEKL. The ends lost 0 bases at V and 4 bases at J; junction bases unmatched: 4. CDR3 DNA: TGCGCCAGCAGCCAAGAAAACAGGGGGCGGTACGAGCAGTACTTC. Its protein is CASSQENRGRYEQYF.

The gene calls are TRBV9 and TRBJ2-7; 7 bases line up with TRBD1. The CDR3 has 13 amino acids. V was clipped by 3 bases and J by 3 bases; unmatched bases: 3. Germline CDR1 is SGDLS and CDR2 is YYNGEE. CDR3: CASSAGQYYEQYF. In nucleotides, the CDR3 is TGTGCCAGCAGCGCGGGACAGTACTACGAGCAGTACTTC.

The V gene is TRBV5-1, the J gene TRBJ2-5; 8 bases agree with TRBD2. V gave up 3 bases and J gave up 2 bases; unmatched junction bases: 6. The CDR3 consists of 15 residues. Germline loops: CDR1 SGHRS, CDR2 YFSETQ. The CDR3 sequence is CASSYTSGLQETQYF. The CDR3 DNA is TGCGCCAGCAGCTACACTAGCGGATTACAAGAGACCCAGTACTTC. Full variable domain (remainder filled in from reference TRBV5-1 and TRBJ2-5): KAGVTQTPRYLIKTRGQQVTLSCSPISGHRSVSWYQQTPGQGLQFLFEYFSETQRNKGNFPGRFSGRQFSNSRSEMNVSTLELGDSALYLCASSYTSGLQETQYFGPGTRLLVL.

The chain joins TRBV14 to TRBJ2-7; D is undetermined. V gave up 1 base and J gave up 12 bases, with 10 bases separating them. Germline values: CDR1 SGHDN, CDR2 FVKESK. The CDR3 covers 11 residues. The CDR3 nucleotides read TGTGCCAGCAGCCAAGGTGGGGTGTGGTACTTC. It is translated as CASSQGGVWYF. The variable domain in full, completed from reference TRBV14 and TRBJ2-7, reads EAGVTQFPSHSVIEKGQTVTLRCDPISGHDNLYWYRRVMGKEIKFLLHFVKESKQDESGMPNNRFLAERTGGTYSTLKVQPAELEDSGVYFCASSQGGVWYFGPGTRLTVT.